The clone carrying this T cell receptor beta chain was recorded a few times. The authors' processing: Using reference gene primer amplification, nucleated cell counts were estimated. The protocol was immunoSEQ multiplex PCR, while the TCRdb copy is restricted to in-frame clones and leaves out a portion. From that table come the V and J calls and clone size; the DNA was used to work out D and trimming. The table shows approximately 120,000 clones, with 81% occurring only once. Germline CDR1 and CDR2: SGHRS and YFSETQ. The CDR3 is made up of 15 amino acids. The V gene lost 4 bases and the J gene lost 0 bases, with 11 bases spanning the gap. The sample belongs to a study of blood T cell repertoires in COVID-19. Across the whole study: Material from acute and convalescent COVID-19 was sourced from the United States, Italy and Spain. PBMCs, B-cell-depleted T cells, or T cells provided the cDNA or gDNA that made up the material.

The clonotype was recovered from a man aged 25-45 years with COVID-19, enrolled during active disease. Material for sequencing was peripheral blood. The rearrangement links TRBV5-1 to TRBJ1-3; weak D call: TRBD1 (5 bases). CDR3 sequence: CASSATTVSGNTIYF. The CDR3, as DNA: TGCGCCAGCAGCGCCACGACAGTCTCTGGAAACACCATATATTTT. Based on the CDR3 plus reference TRBV5-1 and TRBJ1-3, the full variable domain is KAGVTQTPRYLIKTRGQQVTLSCSPISGHRSVSWYQQTPGQGLQFLFEYFSETQRNKGNFPGRFSGRQFSNSRSEMNVSTLELGDSALYLCASSATTVSGNTIYFGEGSWLTVV.